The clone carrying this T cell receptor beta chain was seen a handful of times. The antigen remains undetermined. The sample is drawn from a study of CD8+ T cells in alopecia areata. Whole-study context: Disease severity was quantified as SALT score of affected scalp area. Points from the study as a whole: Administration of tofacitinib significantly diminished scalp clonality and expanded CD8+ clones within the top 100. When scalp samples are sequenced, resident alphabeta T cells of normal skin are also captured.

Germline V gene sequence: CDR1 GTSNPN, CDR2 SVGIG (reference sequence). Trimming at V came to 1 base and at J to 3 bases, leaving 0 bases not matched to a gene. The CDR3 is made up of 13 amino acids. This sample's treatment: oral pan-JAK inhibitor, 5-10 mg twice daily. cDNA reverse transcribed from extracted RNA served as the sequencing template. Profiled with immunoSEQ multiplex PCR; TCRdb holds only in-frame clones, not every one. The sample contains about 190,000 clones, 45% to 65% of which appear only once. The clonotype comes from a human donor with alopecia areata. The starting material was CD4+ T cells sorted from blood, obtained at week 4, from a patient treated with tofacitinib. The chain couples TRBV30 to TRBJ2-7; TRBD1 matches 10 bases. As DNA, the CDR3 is TGTGCCTGGAGTGGGGACAGGGGCTACGAGCAGTACTTC. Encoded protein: CAWSGDRGYEQYF.